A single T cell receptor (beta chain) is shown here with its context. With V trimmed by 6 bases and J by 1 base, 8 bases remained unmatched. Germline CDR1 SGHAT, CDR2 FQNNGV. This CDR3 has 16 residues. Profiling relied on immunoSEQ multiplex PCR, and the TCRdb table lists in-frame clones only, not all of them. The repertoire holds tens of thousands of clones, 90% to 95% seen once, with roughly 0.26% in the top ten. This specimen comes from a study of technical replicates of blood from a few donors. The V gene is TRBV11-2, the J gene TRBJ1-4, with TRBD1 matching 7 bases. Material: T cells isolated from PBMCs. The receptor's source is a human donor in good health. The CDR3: CASRPKQGKTNEKLFF. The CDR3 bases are TGTGCCAGCAGGCCGAAACAGGGGAAAACTAATGAAAAACTGTTTTTT.